A single sample is the source of the 3 T cell receptor beta chains below, sequenced in a study of blood T cell repertoires in COVID-19. The data were produced by immunoSEQ multiplex PCR, yet TCRdb's version contains in-frame clones alone and is incomplete. Among about 290,000 clones listed, roughly nine tenths were seen once. The specimen sequenced was PBMCs or T cells enriched from blood (not recorded which). These receptor sequences come from a middle-aged woman who had recovered from COVID-19.

The rearrangement joins TRBV19 to TRBJ2-5; 10 positions agree with TRBD1. This CDR3 comprises 18 residues. J gave up 0 bases and V 3 bases, and 10 bases lay outside the gene matches. Germline V gene data show CDR1 as LNHDA and CDR2 as SQIVND (reference sequence). In DNA form, the CDR3 reads TGTGCCAGTAGTATTAGAAGGGGACAGGGGAGGTACCAAGAGACCCAGTACTTC. Protein product: CASSIRRGQGRYQETQYF.

The genes are TRBV19 and TRBJ1-2, with 9 bases that match TRBD1. With 6 bases clipped from V and 0 bases from J, the junction kept 2 bases outside the gene matches. The CDR3 covers 14 residues. Germline-derived CDR1 and CDR2 are LNHDA and SQIVND (reference sequence). The CDR3 spells CASRRQGANYGYTF. The CDR3 DNA sequence: TGTGCCAGTAGGCGACAGGGGGCTAACTATGGCTACACCTTC.

This rearrangement joins TRBV29-1 to TRBJ2-1; 16 nucleotides agree with TRBD2. Per the germline V gene, CDR1 is SQVTM and CDR2 is ANQGSEA. J was trimmed by 9 bases and V by 7 bases; bases with no gene match: 9. The CDR3 sequence is 15 residues long. The CDR3 protein is CSASGTSGRVAEQFF. CDR3 DNA sequence: TGCAGCGCTTCAGGGACTAGCGGGAGGGTTGCTGAGCAGTTCTTC.